The 10 T cell receptor beta chains given below trace back to one sample, sequenced in a study of CD8+CD57+ T cells in acquired aplastic anemia. TCR beta VDJ and CDR3 profiling used genomic DNA as template. TCRdb ran MiXCR on the reads and lists one entry per CDR3 protein. Of fewer than 200,000 distinct CDR3 sequences detected, about 45% appear once; the ten largest clones hold around 1.1%. In patients chosen for sequencing, flow cytometry had shown CD8+CD57+ cell expansion. Sequences were obtained from sorted CD4+, CD8+, or CD8+CD57+ T cells (not recorded which) from PBMCs. The receptors here all came from a human donor with aplastic anemia.

As to this clonotype: A much bigger clone sits one base away, suggesting this may be a read error. The J gene is TRBJ2-7, the V gene TRBV6-2 or TRBV6-3, with 8 positions matching TRBD2. The CDR3 is 15 amino acids. Unmatched junction bases numbered 7, after V lost 2 bases and J lost 4 bases. CDR1 and CDR2 from the germline V gene are MNHEY and SVGEGT. CDR3 in amino acids: CASSYGGRRWYEQYF. DNA of the CDR3: TGTGCCAGCAGTTACGGCGGGAGGCGCTGGTACGAGCAGTACTTC.

This chain joins TRBV4-2 and TRBJ1-4; D gene unclear. Germline values: CDR1 LGHNA, CDR2 YNFKEQ. Trimming removed 4 bases at V and 5 bases at J, with 5 bases between. The CDR3 totals 12 residues. CDR3 residues: CASSPSNEKLFF. In DNA form, the CDR3 reads TGTGCCAGCAGCCCTTCGAATGAAAAACTGTTTTTT.

The rearrangement uses TRBV10-1 and TRBJ2-7; 11 bases are shared with TRBD1. The length of the CDR3 is 14 residues. Germline V gives CDR1 WNHNN, CDR2 SYGVQD (reference sequence). V lost 3 bases and J lost 6; bases outside the gene matches: 4. CDR3 coding DNA: TGCGCCAGCAGTGATCCCGGGACAGGGGGCGAGCAGTACTTC. Protein product: CASSDPGTGGEQYF.

The J gene is TRBJ1-1, the V gene TRBV5-4, with 8 positions matching TRBD1. This CDR3 is built from 15 residues. Germline V lookup: CDR1 SGHNT, CDR2 YYREEE (reference sequence). With 4 bases clipped from V and 1 base from J, the junction kept 6 bases outside the gene matches. In DNA form, the CDR3 reads TGTGCCAGCAGCGCCGGGACAGGAAAGAACACTGAAGCTTTCTTT. Its translation: CASSAGTGKNTEAFF.

In its sample, this clonotype was seen many times. This rearrangement joins TRBV9 to TRBJ2-5; a weak D match, TRBD1 (6 bases). The germline gives CDR1 SGDLS, CDR2 YYNGEE. The CDR3 runs 14 residues. V was shortened by 0 bases and J by 2 bases, with 8 bases between the two germline ends. CDR3 loop: CASSVGRGQETQYF. CDR3 DNA sequence: TGTGCCAGCAGCGTAGGAAGGGGGCAAGAGACCCAGTACTTC. The full variable domain, in which reference TRBV9 and TRBJ2-5 provide the parts outside the CDR3, is DSGVTQTPKHLITATGQRVTLRCSPRSGDLSVYWYQQSLDQGLQFLIQYYNGEERAKGNILERFSAQQFPDLHSELNLSSLELGDSALYFCASSVGRGQETQYFGPGTRLLVL.

This clonotype has only one observation. The chain links TRBV19 to TRBJ1-2; maybe TRBD1 (5 bases). This CDR3 is 14 amino acids long. Germline V gives CDR1 LNHDA, CDR2 SQIVND (reference sequence). V was shortened by 1 base and J by 4 bases, with 10 bases between the two germline ends. The CDR3 bases are TGTGCCAGTAGTATAGGTGCGGGGGTCTATGGCTACACCTTC. Residues: CASSIGAGVYGYTF.

This clonotype occurred once. Mismatch with germline at one junction end may stem from a read error. The chain couples TRBV11-1 to TRBJ1-1; 11 nucleotides agree with TRBD1. The CDR3 is 16 residues long. CDR1 and CDR2 (germline): SGHAT, FQDESV (reference sequence). This CDR3 reads CASRWDRGVKGTEASF. CDR3 bases: TGTGCCAGCCGTTGGGACAGGGGGGTAAAAGGCACTGAAGCTTCCTTT. Drawing the rest from reference TRBV11-1 and TRBJ1-1, the complete variable domain is EAEVAQSPRYKITEKSQAVAFWCDPISGHATLYWYRQILGQGPELLVQFQDESVVDDSQLPKDRFSAERLKGVDSTLKIQPAELGDSAMYLCASRWDRGVKGTEASFGQGTRLTVV.

This clonotype was seen more than once but under ten times. The chain recombines TRBV19 with TRBJ1-5; D perhaps matches TRBD1 (6 bases). Deletions cut 5 bases from V and 0 bases from J, with 8 bases between. The germline gives CDR1 LNHDA, CDR2 SQIVND (reference sequence). The CDR3 loop spans 14 amino acids. CDR3 sequence: CASSRQDSNQPQHF. The CDR3 DNA is TGTGCCAGTAGTCGACAGGATAGCAATCAGCCCCAGCATTTT.

This clonotype turned up a few times. V is TRBV18 and J is TRBJ1-5; D remains ambiguous. Trimming removed 3 bases at V and 0 bases at J, with 9 bases between. This CDR3 is built from 15 residues. Germline-derived CDR1 and CDR2 are KGHSH and LQKENI. The CDR3 DNA reads TGTGCCAGCTCACCCCGAATGGATAGCAATCAGCCCCAGCATTTT. Its translation is CASSPRMDSNQPQHF.

At least ten counts were recorded for this clonotype. The chain combines TRBV5-4 with TRBJ2-1, with 9 bases matching TRBD2. Germline lookup yields CDR1 SGHNT and CDR2 YYREEE (reference sequence). This CDR3 contains 14 residues. The V segment lost 4 bases and the J segment 8 bases; nucleotides outside the gene matches: 7. CDR3 nucleotides: TGTGCCAGCAGCCGTAGCGGGGGCGGGGATGAGCAGTTCTTC. Protein sequence: CASSRSGGGDEQFF.